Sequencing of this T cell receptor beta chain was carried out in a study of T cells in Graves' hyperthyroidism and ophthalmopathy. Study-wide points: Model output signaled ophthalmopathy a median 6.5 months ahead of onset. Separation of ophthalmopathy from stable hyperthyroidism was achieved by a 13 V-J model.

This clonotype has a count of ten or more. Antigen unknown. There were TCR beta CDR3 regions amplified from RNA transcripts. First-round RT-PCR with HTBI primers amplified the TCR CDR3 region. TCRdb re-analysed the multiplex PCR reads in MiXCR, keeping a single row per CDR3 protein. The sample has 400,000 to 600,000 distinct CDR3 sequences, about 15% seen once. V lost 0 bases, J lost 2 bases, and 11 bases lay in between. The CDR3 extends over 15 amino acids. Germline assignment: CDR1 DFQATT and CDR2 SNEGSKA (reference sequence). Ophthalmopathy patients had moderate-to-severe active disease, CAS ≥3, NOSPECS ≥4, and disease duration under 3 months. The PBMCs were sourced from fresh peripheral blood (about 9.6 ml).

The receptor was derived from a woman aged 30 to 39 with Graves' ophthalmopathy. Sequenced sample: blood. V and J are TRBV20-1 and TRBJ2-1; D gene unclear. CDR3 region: CSARDQVGAYNEQFF. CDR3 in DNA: TGCAGTGCTAGAGATCAGGTCGGAGCCTACAATGAGCAGTTCTTC.